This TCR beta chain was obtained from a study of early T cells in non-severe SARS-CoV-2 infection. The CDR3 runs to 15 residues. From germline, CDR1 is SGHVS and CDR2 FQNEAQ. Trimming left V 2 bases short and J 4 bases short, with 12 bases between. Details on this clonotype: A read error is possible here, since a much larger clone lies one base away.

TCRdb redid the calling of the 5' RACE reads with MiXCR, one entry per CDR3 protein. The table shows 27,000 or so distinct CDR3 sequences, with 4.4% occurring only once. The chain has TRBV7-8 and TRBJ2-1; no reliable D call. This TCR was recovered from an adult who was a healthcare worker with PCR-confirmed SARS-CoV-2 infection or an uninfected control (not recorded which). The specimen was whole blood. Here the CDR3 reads CASSLRQRVYNEQFF. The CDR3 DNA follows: TGTGCCAGCAGCTTAAGGCAAAGGGTGTACAATGAGCAGTTCTTC. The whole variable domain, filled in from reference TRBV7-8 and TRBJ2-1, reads GAGVSQSPRYKVAKRGQDVALRCDPISGHVSLFWYQQALGQGPEFLTYFQNEAQLDKSGLPSDRFFAERPEGSVSTLKIQRTQQEDSAVYLCASSLRQRVYNEQFFGPGTRLTVL.